These T cell receptor beta chains were read from a single sample in a study of shared clonotypes between healthy human individuals. Clones were read by immunoSEQ multiplex PCR, and TCRdb kept only the in-frame ones, dropping some. Altogether roughly 2,500,000 clones are present, roughly 93% being singletons, with the ten largest covering 0.35% to 0.45%. Source material: naive CD4+ T cells from PBMCs. Receptor source: a man between 18 and 29 years old in good health. Some clones in this sample may be carry-over from other donors' samples. Both conserved end residues are part of each CDR3. D genes are given only for firm matches. Some rows mark clone size as missing; the rest say once, few, many or name a class of expanded clone.

D | J | size | V | DNA | CDR3
NA | TRBJ2-1 | NA | TRBV30 | TGTGCCTGGGGTGTCGGGCTAAGGGGTAATGAGCAGTTCTTC | CAWGVGLRGNEQFF
TRBD2 | TRBJ2-7 | NA | TRBV7-2 | TGTGCCAGCAGCTTAAGGGTTGGTAGCGGGAGCGTCGAGCAGTACTTC | CASSLRVGSGSVEQYF
NA | TRBJ1-1 | NA | TRBV6-1 | TGTGCCAGCAGTGAAGCTTTAGTACAGTGGAACACTGAAGCTTTCTTT | CASSEALVQWNTEAFF
NA | TRBJ2-3 | NA | TRBV7-2 | TGTGCCAGCAGCCAACCGGGAAGAGGGACAGATACGCAGTATTTT | CASSQPGRGTDTQYF
NA | TRBJ2-5 | NA | TRBV5-1 | TGCGCCAGCAGCCCGACGGGACTCACACAAGAGACCCAGTACTTC | CASSPTGLTQETQYF
NA | TRBJ2-5 | NA | TRBV5-1 | TGCGCCAGCAGCTTGGTACCAGAACAAGAGACCCAGTACTTC | CASSLVPEQETQYF
NA | TRBJ1-5 | NA | TRBV21-1 | TGTGCCAGCAGCGAACCACCAAGCTTGGTCCCCTGCAATCAGCCCCAGCATTTT | CASSEPPSLVPCNQPQHF
NA | TRBJ2-7 | NA | TRBV5-1 | TGCGCCAGCAGCCCGAGTGGGGGGCACTCCTACGAGCAGTACTTC | CASSPSGGHSYEQYF
TRBD1 | TRBJ2-7 | NA | TRBV18 | TGTGCCAGCTCACGCCCACAGGGGACCCTCCCCCGCGAGCAGTACTTC | CASSRPQGTLPREQYF
TRBD2 | TRBJ2-7 | NA | TRBV11-2 | TGTGCCAGCAGCTTAAAGACTAGCGGGAGGCCCGGGGCCTACGAGCAGTACTTC | CASSLKTSGRPGAYEQYF
TRBD2 | TRBJ2-1 | NA | TRBV2 | TGTGCCAGCAGTATCAGCGGGGGGGATGATGAGCAGTTCTTC | CASSISGGDDEQFF
TRBD1 | TRBJ1-1 | NA | TRBV18 | TGTGCCAGCTCAGGAGGACAGGGGGTCACTGAAGCTTTCTTT | CASSGGQGVTEAFF
TRBD1 | TRBJ2-5 | NA | TRBV9 | TGTGCCAGCAGCGGAGGGACAGGGAGAGAGACCCAGTACTTC | CASSGGTGRETQYF
NA | TRBJ1-5 | NA | TRBV27 | TGTGCCAGCAGTTTAACCTATAGCAATCAGCCCCAGCATTTT | CASSLTYSNQPQHF
TRBD1 | TRBJ2-5 | NA | TRBV18 | TGTGCCAGCTCACCTCAGACAGGGCCAGAGACCCAGTACTTC | CASSPQTGPETQYF
NA | TRBJ2-7 | NA | TRBV7-6 | TGTGCCAGCCCTCTAAAATTACCATCCCCCTACGAGCAGTACTTC | CASPLKLPSPYEQYF
TRBD1 | TRBJ2-2 | NA | TRBV11-2 | TGTGCCAGCAGCTACGCAGGGGGCACCGGGGAGCTGTTTTTT | CASSYAGGTGELFF
TRBD2 | TRBJ2-7 | NA | TRBV28 | TGTGCCAGCAGTTTTACTAGCGGACACTCCTACGAGCAGTACTTC | CASSFTSGHSYEQYF
NA | TRBJ2-7 | NA | TRBV28 | TGTGCCAGCACCGGCCAATACTACGAGCAGTACTTC | CASTGQYYEQYF
NA | TRBJ1-5 | NA | TRBV15 | TGTGCCACCAGCAACCGGACAATGTGGAGGGGGTGGATGGGTCAGCCCCAGCATTTT | CATSNRTMWRGWMGQPQHF
NA | TRBJ1-1 | NA | TRBV7-3 | TGTGCCAGCAGCTTAATAGGGGGTCCAAACACTGAAGCTTTCTTT | CASSLIGGPNTEAFF
NA | TRBJ2-5 | NA | TRBV5-4 | TGTGCCAGCAGCTTGGGACAGTCGGAGACCCAGTACTTC | CASSLGQSETQYF
NA | TRBJ2-7 | NA | TRBV11-2 | TGTGCCAGCAGCAAACAGGGTCCCCACGAGCAGTACTTC | CASSKQGPHEQYF
NA | TRBJ1-4 | NA | TRBV5-1 | TGCGCCAGCAGCTTGGACAGGACTGAAAAACTGTTTTTT | CASSLDRTEKLFF
NA | TRBJ1-1 | few | TRBV6-1 | TGTGCCAGCAGTGAACCGGGCAGGGTTGACACTGAAGCTTTCTTT | CASSEPGRVDTEAFF
TRBD2 | TRBJ2-7 | NA | TRBV4-1 | TGCGCCAGCAGCCAAGTTCTAGCGGGGCCCGCGAAATACTTC | CASSQVLAGPAKYF
NA | TRBJ1-2 | once | TRBV11-1 | TGTGCCAGCAGCTTCCAGAATAACTATGGCTACACCTTC | CASSFQNNYGYTF
NA | TRBJ2-1 | NA | TRBV10-3 | TGTGCCATTTCGGACGAAGCCTACAATGAGCAGTTCTTC | CAISDEAYNEQFF
TRBD2 | TRBJ2-2 | NA | TRBV19 | TGTGCCAGTCATGCCGGGACTAGGGGGTTTCGGACCGGGGAGCTGTTTTTT | CASHAGTRGFRTGELFF
NA | TRBJ2-7 | NA | TRBV6-6 | TGTGCCAGCACCCGAGGGGACTCCTACGAGCAGTACTTC | CASTRGDSYEQYF
NA | TRBJ1-4 | NA | TRBV19 | TGTGCCAGTAGTAAGGACAAAAAAGAAAAACTGTTTTTT | CASSKDKKEKLFF
NA | TRBJ2-2 | NA | TRBV5-1 | TGCGCCAGCAGCAAGGATCCGTCCGGGGAGCTGTTTTTT | CASSKDPSGELFF
NA | TRBJ2-2 | NA | TRBV5-4 | TGTGCCAGCAGCCCGGGGACAACGAACACCGGGGAGCTGTTTTTT | CASSPGTTNTGELFF
NA | TRBJ2-1 | NA | TRBV7-2 | TGTGCCAGCAGCTTCAGACCTCAATCCTACAATGAGCAGTTCTTC | CASSFRPQSYNEQFF
TRBD2 | TRBJ2-1 | NA | TRBV28 | TGTGCCAGCAATTTGGGGACTAGCGGGAGAGGTGAGCAGTTCTTC | CASNLGTSGRGEQFF
TRBD1 | TRBJ1-1 | NA | TRBV5-1 | TGCGCCAGCAGGTCCCGGACAGGGGTCCGGGTAAATCCTGAAGCTTTCTTT | CASRSRTGVRVNPEAFF
TRBD2 | TRBJ2-7 | NA | TRBV2 | TGTGCCAACTCAGCGAGCGGGAGGGCCTACGAGCAGTACTTC | CANSASGRAYEQYF
NA | TRBJ2-1 | NA | TRBV9 | TGTGCCAGCAGCTCAATGATAGACAATGAGCAGTTCTTC | CASSSMIDNEQFF
NA | TRBJ1-2 | NA | TRBV11-2 | TGTGCCAGCAGCCCGGTACCGGACCCCTATGGCTACACCTTC | CASSPVPDPYGYTF
TRBD1 | TRBJ2-1 | once | TRBV6-5 | TGTGCCAGCAGTAAACAGGGGTATATGGACAATGAGCAGTTCTTC | CASSKQGYMDNEQFF
NA | TRBJ1-1 | NA | TRBV6-5 | TGTGCCAGCAGCTACCCCTTGACCGGGATGGATGAAGCTTTCTTT | CASSYPLTGMDEAFF
TRBD2 | TRBJ2-3 | NA | TRBV28 | TGTGCCAGCAGTTTCCGGAATAGCGGGAGAATAGCAGATACGCAGTATTTT | CASSFRNSGRIADTQYF
TRBD2 | TRBJ2-7 | NA | TRBV4-2 | TGTGCCAGCAGCCAGGCAACCCAGGGACTAGCGGATTACTACGAGCAGTACTTC | CASSQATQGLADYYEQYF
NA | TRBJ2-1 | NA | TRBV2 | TGTGCCAGCAGTGGACTAGTCAGTACCTACAATGAGCAGTTCTTC | CASSGLVSTYNEQFF
NA | TRBJ2-1 | once | TRBV4-1 | TGCGCCAGCACCGAAAACGCATACAATGAGCAGTTCTTC | CASTENAYNEQFF
NA | TRBJ2-7 | NA | TRBV6-5 | TGTGCCAGCCTTGGTGGAATGGACAGATCCTACGAGCAGTACTTC | CASLGGMDRSYEQYF
NA | TRBJ2-1 | NA | TRBV5-4 | TGTGCCAGCAGCTTAAACTACGAGGACGAGCAGTTCTTC | CASSLNYEDEQFF
NA | TRBJ2-7 | NA | TRBV5-1 | TGCGCCAGCAGCTTGGCACGGATCCCCACTCTCGAGCAGTACTTC | CASSLARIPTLEQYF
NA | TRBJ1-4 | NA | TRBV28 | TGTGTCACGGAGGCCCGAGGATTTGATGAAAAACTGTTTTTT | CVTEARGFDEKLFF
TRBD2 | TRBJ2-4 | NA | TRBV19 | TGTGCCAGTAGCCCGGGACTAGCGGGAGAGTGGTCAGCCAAAAACATTCAGTACTTC | CASSPGLAGEWSAKNIQYF
NA | TRBJ2-3 | NA | TRBV4-1 | TGCGCCAGCAGGCCTCTGGGGGTGGGGGATACGCAGTATTTT | CASRPLGVGDTQYF